One sample yielded the 16 T cell receptor beta chains listed below, sequenced in a study of cytomegalovirus exposure and HLA in healthy donors. The primer mix had 60 Vbeta and 13 Jbeta primers. Assay: immunoSEQ multiplex PCR; the TCRdb copy retains only in-frame clones and omits some. The profile shows about 190,000 clones, 60% to 80% of them singletons. The sequenced material came from PBMCs. Receptors originate from a woman between 18 and 29 years old in good health and CMV-seronegative.

This rearrangement joins TRBV5-4 to TRBJ2-7; 7 bases map to TRBD1. This CDR3 has 16 amino acids. Germline CDR1 SGHNT, CDR2 YYREEE (reference sequence). Unmatched junction bases numbered 15, after V lost 4 bases and J lost 5 bases. The CDR3 loop reads CASSAPPTGNPHEQYF. The CDR3 DNA is TGTGCCAGCAGCGCCCCTCCGACAGGGAATCCCCACGAGCAGTACTTC.

DNA for the CDR3: TGTGCCAGCAGCTTAGTAAGAGGGGAGGGGGCCAAAAACATTCAGTACTTC. It encodes CASSLVRGEGAKNIQYF. V and J are TRBV11-2 and TRBJ2-4; 7 nucleotides match TRBD2. Trimming removed 1 base from V and 1 base from J; junction bases left unmatched: 7. The CDR3 totals 17 residues. Looked up from germline, CDR1 is SGHAT and CDR2 is FQNNGV.

V usage is TRBV6-1 and J usage is TRBJ1-1; D is unclear. Trimming took 6 bases from V and 3 from J, leaving 11 bases between them. Germline lookup yields CDR1 MNHNS and CDR2 SASEGT. The CDR3 consists of 13 residues. As DNA, the CDR3 is TGTGCCAGCAGCGTATACCGGGACACTGAAGCTTTCTTT. Protein product: CASSVYRDTEAFF.

The J gene is TRBJ1-2, the V gene TRBV28, with a possible D match to TRBD1 (6 bases). The CDR3 extends over 15 amino acids. Germline lookup yields CDR1 MDHEN and CDR2 SYDVKM. V gave up 7 bases and J gave up 4 bases, with 19 bases separating them. This CDR3 reads CASNRNRASSYGYTF. The CDR3 region has the DNA TGTGCCAGCAATAGGAACAGGGCAAGCTCCTATGGCTACACCTTC.

The J gene is TRBJ1-1, the V gene TRBV7-9; possible D gene TRBD1, 6 bases. V was clipped by 2 bases and J by 3 bases, with 13 bases between them. Germline loops: CDR1 SEHNR, CDR2 FQNEAQ (reference sequence). The length of the CDR3 is 15 residues. The CDR3 region has the DNA TGTGCCAGCAGCTTAAGGGGGAGTAGTGACACTGAAGCTTTCTTT. The encoded protein is CASSLRGSSDTEAFF.

The V gene is TRBV11-1, the J gene TRBJ2-5, with 8 nucleotides matching TRBD1. Germline V gives CDR1 SGHAT, CDR2 FQDESV (reference sequence). This CDR3 contains 14 residues. With 7 bases clipped from V and 2 bases from J, the junction kept 6 bases outside the gene matches. CDR3 protein: CASTLGTGQETQYF. CDR3 DNA: TGTGCCAGCACCCTCGGGACAGGACAAGAGACCCAGTACTTC.

The sample holds one count of this clone. V usage is TRBV5-1 and J usage is TRBJ1-5; D gene uncertain. V was cut by 0 bases and J by 7 bases, with 11 bases left in between. The germline V gene has CDR1 SGHRS and CDR2 YFSETQ. The CDR3 runs to 14 residues. For the CDR3, the DNA is TGCGCCAGCAGCTTGGACAGTGGGAGGCAGCCCCAGCATTTT. Residues: CASSLDSGRQPQHF.

The V gene is TRBV4-1, the J gene TRBJ1-1; D remains unclear. From germline, CDR1 is MGHRA and CDR2 YSYEKL. V was clipped by 4 bases and J by 6 bases, with 12 bases between them. The CDR3 covers 13 residues. The CDR3 is CASSLTPAAEAFF. The CDR3 DNA reads as TGCGCCAGCAGCCTCACTCCTGCTGCTGAAGCTTTCTTT.

This sequence joins TRBV6-1 and TRBJ1-1; the D is unclear. This CDR3 has 13 amino acids. Germline CDR1 MNHNS, CDR2 SASEGT. Trimming stripped 8 bases from V and 4 bases from J, with 14 bases between. CDR3 sequence: CASELNRRTEAFF. CDR3 bases: TGTGCCAGCGAGTTAAACAGACGCACTGAAGCTTTCTTT.

This chain connects TRBV5-4 to TRBJ2-7, with 9 bases matching TRBD1. Trimming took 4 bases from V and 6 from J; bases not matched to a gene: 17. This CDR3 comprises 17 residues. Germline V lookup: CDR1 SGHNT, CDR2 YYREEE (reference sequence). The CDR3 DNA is TGTGCCAGCAGCCCGGAGGGTAGCGGACAGGGGAATTCCGAGCAGTACTTC. Its translation: CASSPEGSGQGNSEQYF.

DNA of the CDR3: TGTGCCAGCAGTGTAAGAGGCGGATTTGAAGCTTTCTTT. Its translation: CASSVRGGFEAFF. The chain couples TRBV25-1 to TRBJ1-1, with no clear D. Trimming removed 4 bases from V and 7 bases from J, with 13 bases in between. CDR3 size: 13 residues. The germline CDR1 and CDR2 sequences are MGHDK and SYGVNS.

This chain links TRBV7-8 with TRBJ1-5; unclear D gene. CDR1 is SGHVS and CDR2 is FQNEAQ in the germline V gene. The V gene lost 3 bases and the J gene lost 5 bases, with 11 bases spanning the gap. The length of the CDR3 is 14 residues. CDR3 sequence reads: CASSLSQAHQPQHF. The CDR3 DNA reads as TGTGCCAGCAGCTTGAGTCAGGCACATCAGCCCCAGCATTTT.

The chain combines TRBV29-1 with TRBJ2-1; no clear D. This CDR3 region has 12 residues. V shed 1 base and J shed 7 bases, with 8 bases lying between them. Germline CDR1 and CDR2: SQVTM and ANQGSEA. CDR3 sequence: CSVEGYGNEQFF. The CDR3 DNA reads TGCAGCGTTGAAGGATACGGGAATGAGCAGTTCTTC.

The table lists this clone with a count of one. The V call is TRBV28, the J call TRBJ2-7; 8 bases agree with TRBD2. Germline V gene lookup returns CDR1 MDHEN and CDR2 SYDVKM. The trim removed 3 bases at V and 3 bases at J, leaving 7 bases unmatched. CDR3 length: 15 residues. The chain's CDR3 is CASSFVTGGGYEQYF. Here the CDR3 DNA reads TGTGCCAGCAGTTTCGTTACGGGAGGGGGCTACGAGCAGTACTTC.

The rearrangement links TRBV27 to TRBJ1-1; a weak D match, TRBD1 (5 bases). Germline CDR1 reads MNHEY; CDR2 reads SMNVEV (reference sequence). V shed 0 bases and J shed 3 bases, with 11 bases lying between them. This CDR3 has 15 residues. DNA of the CDR3: TGTGCCAGCAGTTTATCAGGCAGGGAACACACTGAAGCTTTCTTT. Amino acid sequence: CASSLSGREHTEAFF.

The chain joins TRBV10-3 to TRBJ2-7; no reliable D call. The CDR3 totals 13 residues. V shed 10 bases and J shed 0 bases, with 13 bases lying between them. From germline, CDR1 is ENHRY and CDR2 SYGVKD. The CDR3 DNA sequence: TGTGCCACCACTCCTCAAAGCTCCTACGAGCAGTACTTC. Its translation is CATTPQSSYEQYF.